The 29 T cell receptor beta chains given below trace back to one sample, sequenced in a study of T cells in women clearing cervical HPV infection. Produced via immunoSEQ multiplex PCR; TCRdb's table is partial and in-frame only. The sample table includes 31,000 or so clones. The source material was blood buffy coat. The source is a woman between 18 and 69 years old with a cervical HPV16 infection that either progressed to CIN3+ or cleared (not recorded which).

Comments on this clone: With the read ending 3 residues before the CDR3 end, the germline J gene is used to fill in that end. This chain joins TRBV6-2 or TRBV6-3 and TRBJ1-2; weak D call: TRBD1 (5 bases). Germline lookup yields CDR1 MNHEY and CDR2 SVGEGT. The CDR3 extends over 17 amino acids. The CDR3 DNA, read in part, is TGTGCCAGCAGTTACTCGATTAGCGGGGGGTCCTACAATGAC. The encoded protein is CASSYSISGGSYND. The CDR3, in full, reads CASSYSISGGSYNDYTF.

Turning to this clone: The read is 3 residues too short to cover the CDR3 end, so that end is filled in from the germline J gene. V is TRBV30 and J is TRBJ1-1; 8 positions match TRBD1. There are 14 residues in the CDR3. V lost 4 bases, J lost 5 bases, and 9 bases stayed unmatched. The V gene's germline CDR1 is GTSNPN and CDR2 SVGIG (reference sequence). The CDR3 protein is CAWNRGQGMTEAFF. The sequenced part of the CDR3 DNA is TGTGCCTGGAATAGAGGACAGGGAATGACTGAA.

About this clone: The CDR3 end falls 3 residues outside the read, so it is completed with the germline J gene. The chain combines TRBV7-8 with TRBJ2-7; 9 bases align to TRBD1. V was clipped by 0 bases and J by 3 bases; unmatched bases: 6. The CDR3 length is 16 residues. Germline V gene sequence: CDR1 SGHVS, CDR2 FQNEAQ. The CDR3 bases that were read are TGTGCCAGCAGCTTAGCGACGGGACAGGGTTTCTACGAG. It yields the protein CASSLATGQGFYE. The CDR3 reads in full as CASSLATGQGFYEQYF.

The CDR3 reads CASSAMGDEQYF. The DNA read from the CDR3 is TGTGCCAGCAGTGCGATGGGCGACGAG. The chain combines TRBV6-1 with TRBJ2-7; unclear D gene. The read comes to an end 3 residues before the CDR3 does, leaving the germline J gene to fill in the end. The CDR3 is 12 amino acids. Germline V gives CDR1 MNHNS, CDR2 SASEGT. V was clipped by 4 bases and J by 5 bases, with 9 bases between them.

Details on this clone: Read sequence stops 3 residues before the CDR3 end, and the germline J gene provides the missing end. This sequence joins TRBV7-2 and TRBJ1-2, with D uncertain. The CDR3 is 14 residues long. Germline values: CDR1 SGHTA, CDR2 FQGNSA. The part of the CDR3 DNA that was read is TGTGCCAGCAGCTTAGTCACGGAGCACTACGAC. Translated: CASSLVTEHYD. The CDR3 as a whole reads CASSLVTEHYDYTF.

The CDR3 is CASSLGTGASYEQYF. The covered CDR3 bases are TGTGCCAGCAGCTTAGGGACAGGAGCCTCCTACGAG. The chain employs TRBV7-2 and TRBJ2-7; 7 bases map to TRBD1. The sequence runs out 3 residues before the end of the CDR3; the remainder is reconstructed from the germline J gene. The V gene end was trimmed by 1 base and the J gene end by 0 bases; junction bases not matched to a gene: 3. This CDR3 has 15 amino acids. The germline gives CDR1 SGHTA, CDR2 FQGNSA.

Turning to this clone: The CDR3 extends 3 residues past the end of the read, so its final part is completed from the germline J gene. The genes are TRBV29-1 and TRBJ2-1; 14 nucleotides agree with TRBD2. The germline V gene encodes CDR1 SQVTM and CDR2 ANQGSEA. Trimming cost V 5 bases and J 8 bases; bases outside gene matches: 5. The CDR3 contains 14 residues. CDR3 DNA, as far as it was read: TGCAGCGTTATCCCGGGACTAGCGGGAGATGAG. Its translation is CSVIPGLAGDE. The CDR3, in full, reads CSVIPGLAGDEQFF.

In regard to this clone: Coverage ceases 3 residues before the CDR3 finishes, and the germline J gene fills in the end. The rearrangement links TRBV20-1 to TRBJ2-3; 12 bases line up with TRBD1. Germline V gene lookup returns CDR1 DFQATT and CDR2 SNEGSKA (reference sequence). V lost 6 bases to trimming and J lost 7 bases; unmatched junction nucleotides: 17. There are 17 residues in the CDR3. The CDR3 sequence: CSAPGTGGDGLKYTQYF. The part of the CDR3 DNA that was read is TGCAGTGCACCGGGGACAGGGGGCGACGGCCTGAAATATACG.

About this clone: The CDR3 end falls 3 residues outside the read, so it is completed with the germline J gene. The chain uses TRBV7-7 and TRBJ1-1; D gene unclear. Germline V lookup: CDR1 SSHAT, CDR2 FNYEAQ (reference sequence). This CDR3 is 13 amino acids long. CDR3 DNA (partial): TGTGCCAGCAGCTTAAACTACCAAGAGACA. It yields the protein CASSLNYQET. The entire CDR3 sequence reads CASSLNYQETAFF.

For this clone: The missing CDR3 end, 3 residues past where the read stops, is filled in from the germline J gene. This chain connects TRBV20-1 to TRBJ2-1; 9 nucleotides line up with TRBD2. The CDR3 is 16 residues long. The ends lost 5 bases at V and 4 bases at J; junction bases unmatched: 12. CDR1 and CDR2 from the germline V gene are DFQATT and SNEGSKA (reference sequence). The DNA read from the CDR3 is TGCAGTGCTGATAGCGGGAGAAACTTTCCTTACAATGAG. This codes for CSADSGRNFPYNE. The CDR3, in full, reads CSADSGRNFPYNEQFF.

About this clone itself: The read terminates 3 residues before the CDR3 end, so the remaining end is supplied by the germline J gene. V is TRBV5-1 and J is TRBJ1-1, with a weak D call TRBD1 (5 bases). Trimming removed 4 bases at V and 0 bases at J, with 13 bases between. The germline V gene encodes CDR1 SGHRS and CDR2 YFSETQ. The CDR3 sequence is 15 residues long. The CDR3 protein is CASSQATGLNTEAFF. The sequenced part of the CDR3 DNA is TGCGCCAGCAGCCAGGCAACAGGCCTGAACACTGAA.

Of note for this clone: The sequence runs out 3 residues before the end of the CDR3; the remainder is reconstructed from the germline J gene. V is TRBV20-1 and J is TRBJ1-1; 7 nucleotides agree with TRBD1. The CDR3 is made up of 13 amino acids. CDR1 DFQATT and CDR2 SNEGSKA come from the germline V gene (reference sequence). V lost 5 bases and J lost 1; bases outside the gene matches: 4. The covered CDR3 bases are TGCAGTGCTGACAGGGCTCGGAACACTGAA. This codes for CSADRARNTE. The complete CDR3 reads CSADRARNTEAFF.

A word on this clone: The CDR3 goes on 3 residues after the read ends, and that part is filled in from the germline J gene. The chain links TRBV5-1 to TRBJ2-4; 7 bases are a match to TRBD1. The V gene's germline CDR1 is SGHRS and CDR2 YFSETQ. The CDR3 length is 18 residues. V gave up 4 bases and J gave up 2 bases; unmatched junction bases: 15. Partial CDR3 DNA: TGCGCCAGCAGCCCGCTCCCTGGTGAGGGGGCATCCAAAAACATT. Translated: CASSPLPGEGASKNI. The full CDR3 is CASSPLPGEGASKNIQYF.

As to this clone: The read terminates 3 residues before the CDR3 end, so the remaining end is supplied by the germline J gene. This sample includes further DNA sequences coding for the same CDR3. The V gene is TRBV4-2, the J gene TRBJ2-5, with 7 positions matching TRBD2. The CDR3 is 17 amino acids. Germline CDR1 and CDR2: LGHNA and YNFKEQ. V was pared by 4 bases and J by 0 bases, with 11 bases of the junction left unmatched. CDR3 DNA (partial): TGTGCCAGCAGCCGGCGGGGGAGTAAGGTGTACCAAGAGACC. Translation: CASSRRGSKVYQET. The complete CDR3 sequence is CASSRRGSKVYQETQYF.

Turning to this clone: The read ends 3 residues early relative to the CDR3; the germline J gene fills the gap. The V and J genes are TRBV19 and TRBJ1-2, with D perhaps matching TRBD1 (6 bases). This CDR3 region has 12 residues. Germline loops: CDR1 LNHDA, CDR2 SQIVND (reference sequence). The part of the CDR3 DNA that was read is TGTGCCAGTAGTCCCCGGACAGATACC. Amino acid sequence: CASSPRTDT. The whole CDR3 region reads CASSPRTDTYTF.

CDR3 residues: CSAQKRGGFHEQYF. The CDR3 bases that were read are TGCAGTGCCCAAAAGCGGGGGGGCTTCCACGAG. The chain employs TRBV20-1 and TRBJ2-7; TRBD2 agrees at 10 bases. The CDR3 end falls 3 residues outside the read, so it is completed with the germline J gene. The V gene's germline CDR1 is DFQATT and CDR2 SNEGSKA (reference sequence). The CDR3 length is 14 residues. V dropped 6 bases and J dropped 5; count of bases not matched to a gene: 10.

CDR3 region: CSASVSQGAYEQYF. CDR3 DNA (partial): TGCAGTGCTAGTGTGAGTCAGGGGGCATACGAG. The V gene is TRBV20-1, the J gene TRBJ2-7; 8 positions match TRBD1. The CDR3 end is not reached by the read, which stops 3 residues before it; the germline J gene fills it in. V was pared by 3 bases and J by 4 bases, with 8 bases of the junction left unmatched. The CDR3 runs to 14 residues. Germline lookup yields CDR1 DFQATT and CDR2 SNEGSKA (reference sequence).

Concerning this clone: The DNA ends 3 residues before the CDR3 does, and the rest of the CDR3 is filled in from the germline J gene. The chain has TRBV30 and TRBJ1-2; a weak D match, TRBD1 (6 bases). The germline gives CDR1 GTSNPN, CDR2 SVGIG (reference sequence). V dropped 1 base and J dropped 4 bases, with 19 bases sitting between them. The CDR3 spans 16 residues. The CDR3 DNA, read in part, is TGTGCCTGGAGTGCAAGCCGGGACAAACGTGGCTATGGC. Amino acid sequence: CAWSASRDKRGYG. The whole CDR3 protein reads CAWSASRDKRGYGYTF. The whole variable domain, remainder taken from reference TRBV30 and TRBJ1-2, is SQTIHQWPATLVQPVGSPLSLECTVEGTSNPNLYWYRQAAGRGLQLLFYSVGIGQISSEVPQNLSASRPQDRQFILSSKKLLLSDSGFYLCAWSASRDKRGYGYTFGSGTRLTVV.

Concerning this clone: The read ends 3 residues early relative to the CDR3; the germline J gene fills the gap. This rearrangement joins TRBV2 to TRBJ2-5; tentative D call: TRBD2 (5 bases). The CDR3 runs to 15 residues. CDR1 SNHLY and CDR2 FYNNEI come from the germline V gene. Trimming left V 4 bases short and J 5 bases short, with 17 bases between. CDR3 DNA, as far as it was read: TGTGCCAGCAGTGGAAGGGCTAGCATCGAGGAGACC. Its translation is CASSGRASIEET. The whole CDR3 reads CASSGRASIEETQYF.

As regards this clone: Coverage ceases 3 residues before the CDR3 finishes, and the germline J gene fills in the end. V usage is TRBV20-1 and J usage is TRBJ1-5; D might be TRBD1 (6 bases). The length of the CDR3 is 15 residues. In germline, CDR1 is DFQATT, CDR2 SNEGSKA (reference sequence). Trimming removed 0 bases at V and 6 bases at J, with 15 bases between. CDR3 protein: CSARDLTGPPQPQHF. Partial CDR3 DNA: TGCAGTGCTAGAGATTTAACAGGGCCGCCTCAGCCC.

As for this clone: The sequenced fragment ends 3 residues before the CDR3 boundary, so the rest is inferred from the germline J gene. The chain couples TRBV19 to TRBJ1-2; the D gene is possibly TRBD1 (5 bases). This CDR3 region has 18 residues. The germline V gene encodes CDR1 LNHDA and CDR2 SQIVND (reference sequence). The CDR3 loop reads CASSEGASGFLAKNIYTF. The part of the CDR3 DNA that was read is TGTGCCAGTAGTGAAGGGGCTAGCGGTTTTCTAGCCAAAAACATC.

This CDR3 reads CAGGLAGGPWADTYTF. CDR3 DNA, as far as it was read: TGTGCCGGCGGATTAGCGGGGGGGCCCTGGGCAGATACC. The chain links TRBV30 to TRBJ1-2, with D possibly being TRBD1 (6 bases). The CDR3 end is not reached by the read, which stops 3 residues before it; the germline J gene fills it in. Germline CDR1 GTSNPN, CDR2 SVGIG (reference sequence). The CDR3 is made up of 16 amino acids.

The covered CDR3 bases are TGTGCCAGCAGCACCGGGGGAGGCGGGGTCTACGAG. Translation: CASSTGGGGVYE. The complete CDR3 reads CASSTGGGGVYEQYF. The V gene is TRBV11-2, the J gene TRBJ2-7; the D gene is possibly TRBD2 (6 bases). The missing CDR3 end, 3 residues past where the read stops, is filled in from the germline J gene. V lost 5 bases, J lost 3 bases, and 17 bases lay in between. CDR1 and CDR2 (germline): SGHAT, FQNNGV. The CDR3 is 15 residues long.

In regard to this clone: Read coverage stops 3 residues before the CDR3 terminus; the germline J gene supplies the remainder. The J gene is TRBJ2-3, the V gene TRBV7-2; D gene uncertain. CDR3 size: 13 residues. Trimming cost V 3 bases and J 2 bases, with 6 bases left between them. The germline V gene encodes CDR1 SGHTA and CDR2 FQGNSA. The DNA read from the CDR3 is TGTGCCAGCAGCTTCCGTGTCACAGATACG. It codes for CASSFRVTDT. The full CDR3 protein reads CASSFRVTDTQYF.

As to this clone: Read sequence stops 3 residues before the CDR3 end, and the germline J gene provides the missing end. The chain combines TRBV30 with TRBJ2-7; 7 bases align to TRBD1. The CDR3 length is 14 residues. Germline values: CDR1 GTSNPN, CDR2 SVGIG (reference sequence). V was clipped by 1 base and J by 6 bases; unmatched bases: 9. The part of the CDR3 DNA that was read is TGTGCCTGGAGTGCCCAGACAGGGTATCTCGAG. It codes for CAWSAQTGYLE. The CDR3 in full is CAWSAQTGYLEQYF.

Concerning this clone itself: The read ends 3 residues early relative to the CDR3; the germline J gene fills the gap. The rearrangement joins TRBV18 to TRBJ2-7; D is uncertain. Germline CDR1 KGHSH, CDR2 LQKENI. V was trimmed by 4 bases and J by 5 bases, leaving 12 bases between them. The CDR3 spans 13 residues. The covered CDR3 bases are TGTGCCAGCTCACTGACGGGTCTTCACGAG. Its protein product is CASSLTGLHE. The entire CDR3 protein is CASSLTGLHEQYF.

Remarks on this clone: The read terminates 3 residues before the CDR3 end, so the remaining end is supplied by the germline J gene. The chain is built from TRBV20-1 and TRBJ2-2; 8 bases map to TRBD2. The CDR3 spans 14 residues. CDR1 is DFQATT and CDR2 is SNEGSKA in the germline V gene (reference sequence). J lost 7 bases, V lost 3 bases, and 7 bases had no gene match. The CDR3 region is CSASPGLGYGELFF. The sequenced CDR3 bases are TGCAGTGCTAGTCCGGGACTAGGGTACGGGGAG.

About this clone itself: The sequenced fragment ends 3 residues before the CDR3 boundary, so the rest is inferred from the germline J gene. The rearrangement uses TRBV5-1 and TRBJ2-7; D is uncertain. The CDR3 totals 13 residues. Per the germline V gene, CDR1 is SGHRS and CDR2 is YFSETQ. Trimming removed 1 base from V and 3 bases from J, with 8 bases in between. CDR3 bases read: TGCGCCAGCAGCTTGCTGGGCGACTACGAG. It specifies CASSLLGDYE. The whole CDR3 sequence is CASSLLGDYEQYF.

Note on this clone: The sequence runs out 3 residues before the end of the CDR3; the remainder is reconstructed from the germline J gene. This sequence joins TRBV7-6 and TRBJ2-1, with TRBD2 matching 7 bases. The CDR3 has 16 residues. The V gene end was trimmed by 5 bases and the J gene end by 7 bases; junction bases not matched to a gene: 14. Per germline, CDR1 SGHVS and CDR2 FNYEAQ. CDR3 bases read: TGTGCCAGCAGCACCGGCGGGGGAGTGGGGTCGAATGAG. Encoded protein: CASSTGGGVGSNE. The entire CDR3 protein reads CASSTGGGVGSNEQFF.